This T cell receptor beta chain came from a study of early T cells in non-severe SARS-CoV-2 infection. In the study overall: The study sequenced bulk RNA from unsorted whole blood, with chains unpaired. Study conclusions and caveats: VDJdb matching, biased toward anti-spike CD8 responses, missed private and CD4 specificities.

This clonotype was observed a handful of times. Antigen: not known. Unique molecular identifiers (one per individual cDNA molecule) were attached. A single record per CDR3 protein comes from TCRdb applying MiXCR to the 5' RACE reads. The data contain about 30,000 distinct CDR3 sequences, roughly 5.4% of them singletons. CDR1 is MRHNA and CDR2 is SNTAGT in the germline V gene. Trimming took 4 bases from V and 4 from J, leaving 9 bases between them. The CDR3 extends over 13 amino acids. Specimen: whole blood. The sequence was obtained from an adult who was a healthcare worker with PCR-confirmed SARS-CoV-2 infection or an uninfected control (not recorded which). The chain has TRBV6-4 and TRBJ2-3, with D tentatively TRBD1 or TRBD2 (5 bases each). CDR3 DNA: TGTGCCAGCAGTGGGGACGAGGCAGATACGCAGTATTTT. This gives the protein CASSGDEADTQYF.